This TCR beta chain was found in a study of OX40 agonist ivuxolimab in advanced cancers. Study details: The group had a mean age of around 60 years, ranged from about 23 to 85, and was roughly 80% male.

TCRdb's copy holds only in-frame clones and misses some; the assay was immunoSEQ multiplex PCR. The sample yields about 50,000 clones, approximately 90% seen once. The TCR was taken from an adult with an advanced solid tumor such as melanoma, head and neck, liver or kidney cancer. Sample: CD4+ or CD8+ T cells sorted from blood, taken in a trial of the OX40 agonist ivuxolimab.

CDR3 residues: CASSLQGSGANVLTF. In nucleotides, the CDR3 is TGTGCCAGCAGTTTACAGGGCTCTGGGGCCAACGTCCTGACTTTC. The gene calls are TRBV28 and TRBJ2-6, with a weak D call TRBD1 (5 bases). V shed 2 bases and J shed 0 bases, with 5 bases lying between them. CDR3 length: 15 amino acids. Germline lookup yields CDR1 MDHEN and CDR2 SYDVKM.